This T cell receptor beta chain derives from a study of blood T cell repertoires in COVID-19. Across the study: Donors in the United States, Italy and Spain gave samples during acute or convalescent COVID-19. T cells, B-cell-depleted T cells, or PBMCs supplied cDNA or gDNA.

As handled by the study authors: Amplification of reference gene primers was used by the study to estimate nucleated cell counts. Profiled with immunoSEQ multiplex PCR; TCRdb holds only in-frame clones, not every one. For V, J and clone size, that table is used; D and trimming come from the DNA. The sample lists about 200,000 clones; about 92% were seen once. The CDR3 totals 12 residues. V was shortened by 6 bases and J by 7 bases, with 12 bases between the two germline ends. Turning to this clone: This likely comes from a read error, as the CDR3 has no conserved phenylalanine or tryptophan at its end.

This sequence joins TRBV12-3 or TRBV12-4 and TRBJ1-1; D is unclear. The sequence derives from a man younger than 40 with acute or convalescent COVID-19. Sequencing was carried out using peripheral blood. CDR3 coding DNA: TGTGCCAGCAGACCAGTCAGCGATGAAGCTTTCCTT. This translates into CASRPVSDEAFL.